This T cell receptor beta chain came from a study of technical replicates of blood from several donors. Looked up from germline, CDR1 is SGDLS and CDR2 is YYNGEE. J gave up 0 bases and V 2 bases, and 1 base lay outside the gene matches. CDR3 length: 14 amino acids. The table came from immunoSEQ multiplex PCR; TCRdb's copy has only in-frame clones and leaves some out. The sample consists of 75,000 to 95,000 clones, roughly 96% of them appearing once. The receptor's source is a human donor in good health. Sequenced sample: T cells isolated from PBMCs. The chain is built from TRBV9 and TRBJ1-1; 7 bases line up with TRBD1. CDR3 sequence (DNA): TGTGCCAGCAGCGTGGGACAGTTGAACACTGAAGCTTTCTTT. It encodes CASSVGQLNTEAFF.